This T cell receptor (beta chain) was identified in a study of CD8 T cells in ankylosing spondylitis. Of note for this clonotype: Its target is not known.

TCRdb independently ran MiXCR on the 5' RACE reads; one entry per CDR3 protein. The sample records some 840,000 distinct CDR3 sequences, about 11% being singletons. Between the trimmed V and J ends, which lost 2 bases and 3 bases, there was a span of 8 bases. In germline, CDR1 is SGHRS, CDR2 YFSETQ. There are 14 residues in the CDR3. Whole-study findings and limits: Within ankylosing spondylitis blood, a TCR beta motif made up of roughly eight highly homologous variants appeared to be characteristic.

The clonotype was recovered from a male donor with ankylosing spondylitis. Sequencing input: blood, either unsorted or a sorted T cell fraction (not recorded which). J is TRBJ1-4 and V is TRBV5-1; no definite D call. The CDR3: CASSFHSANEKLFF. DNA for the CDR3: TGCGCCAGCAGCTTTCACAGTGCTAATGAAAAACTGTTTTTT.